This entry concerns a single T cell receptor (beta chain). The antigen it recognizes is unknown. One base away there is no much larger clone; base qualities are not given. In total, roughly 670 healthy bone marrow donors made up the cohort. At the time of sampling, all cohort members were nominally healthy, though unrecorded immune exposures were likely present. The donor tested CMV seropositive and was one of the 289 seropositive cohort members. A peripheral blood sample was provided by each donor, and peripheral blood mononuclear cells were used for TCR beta sequencing. The Qiagen DNeasy Blood Extraction Kit was used to extract genomic DNA from the blood cell samples. This record comes from a study of cytomegalovirus exposure and HLA in healthy donors (dated by TCRdb to about 2017). Notes on the research overall: In an earlier analysis of approximately 640 of the donors, 250 to 300 Gb of sequence data and approximately 100 million unique TCR beta sequences from approximately 180 million T cells were reported. An early release covering roughly 600 HLA-typed donors comprised roughly 300 gigabases of sequencing data and 65 million to 100 million unique TCR sequences. Of the roughly 400 genotyped donors, roughly 80% fell in the genetic ancestry cluster associated with self-reported Caucasian donors. The study aimed to test whether cataloging public T cell receptors could reveal signatures of past pathogen exposure. Using immunosequencing, the study profiled T cell repertoires from fewer than 850 subjects and related those repertoires to cytomegalovirus serostatus. Besides the first cohort of roughly 640 subjects, a separate validation cohort made up of some 110 different subjects was used. High-throughput TCR immunosequencing, statistical association of individual TCRs with disease status, and machine learning were combined to predict cytomegalovirus infection status. In a later analysis, previously published TCR beta repertoires from several hundred donors were re-analyzed and high-resolution HLA genotyping was added so that TCR occurrence patterns could be studied. Rather than drawing on any new phenotypic data, the later analysis identified candidate immune exposures from TCR beta sequences and the way those sequences occurred across donors. An earlier analysis of 450 to 750 of the donors used high-throughput TCR beta sequencing to judge whether each TCR beta V gene segment behaved as functional or pseudogenic. Donor age, sex, ethnicity and CMV serostatus were compiled alongside the repertoire data. A later genetic analysis took genome-wide SNP genotypes for about three fifths of the 666 donors and used that subset as a discovery cohort. Every repertoire in the discovery cohort had been generated on one and the same sequencing platform. Class I and class II HLA loci were covered by the typing at four-digit resolution. The number of donors typed differed by locus, with about 629-640 for A, B, C, DRB1 and DQB1, roughly 550 for DQA1, nearly 610 for DPA1, and over 400 for DPB1. A handful of DR-DQ haplotypes were handled as single units for association and clustering because linkage in the cohort was strong. Among around 400 genotyped donors of the cohort, an average of roughly 240,000 unique TCR beta nucleotide sequences were sequenced per donor, 15% to 20% of them non-productive.

The CDR3 starts with the cysteine, ends with the phenylalanine, and has 18 residues. Left in the record is the CDR3 DNA by itself, 54 bases read in frame from the first base. The V end gives up 4 bases and the J end 6 bases, leaving 14 bases in the junction not matched to a gene. CDR1 and CDR2, per the germline V gene (reference sequence), are MNHEY and SMNVEV. Results and caveats for the whole study, not just this receptor: A later genetic analysis reported fewer N-insertions in productive TCRs among donors in an Asian-associated ancestry cluster than the roughly 700-donor mean. According to a later analysis, TCR association rates differed among HLA loci, with DRB1 alleles showing the most associated TCRs and HLA-C alleles showing the fewest. Because some donors lacked HLA typing at each locus, the association tests relied only on the typed subset. A later analysis found that HLA-associated TCR beta chains were more clonally expanded and had lower generation probabilities than equally common non-associated chains. A further reported finding was that TCR beta sequences accurately predicted the HLA-A and HLA-B alleles for most subjects in the first cohort. In an earlier analysis of 587 of the donors, most TCR beta V segments were observed in productive rearrangements about 90% or about 30% of the time, broadly matching IMGT annotations. An association between a missense DCLRE1C variant and V-gene and J-gene trimming of TCR beta chains was found in a later genetic analysis and replicated in an independent cohort. A total of about 150 TCR beta chains were listed by the study as associated with cytomegalovirus. The 87-base-pair reads could not distinguish some IMGT-functional V segments, including TRBV6-2 and TRBV6-3, so those segments were excluded. A later analysis reported that several top co-occurrence clusters appeared linked to parvovirus B19, influenza, CMV and Epstein-Barr virus. In a later analysis, most CMV-associated TCR beta chains were found to appear HLA-restricted, with HLA associations seemingly driven largely by CMV exposure. The cohort was sequenced for TCR beta chains only, and without alpha or paired-chain data the features that could be detected were limited. In both the original and validation cohorts, the classifier was reported to diagnose cytomegalovirus status with high specificity and sensitivity. Linkage disequilibrium might explain the correlated functional status among segregating V segments, but an unknown experimental factor could not be excluded. At a false discovery rate of 0.05, a later analysis linked 15,000 to 20,000 TCR beta sequences to specific HLA alleles. Across donors, most TCR sequences were observed very rarely, whereas some public TCRs were present in many individuals. The presence/absence analyses assumed that sequencing depth was roughly uniform across donors, and that assumption may not be true. A cluster of highly shared sequence variants was judged likely to be a technical artifact of the sequencing pipeline. CMV serostatus was the only immune exposure information available for the cohort. Because counts were too low, 15 or so rarely observed V segments, including chromosome 9 orphons, were excluded from the earlier analysis of 587 of the donors. In vitro tests confirmed that a few of the cytomegalovirus-associated TCR beta chains recognize cytomegalovirus antigens. It was suggested by the authors that the approach could potentially be generalized to other disease states and immunological phenotypes. When HLA alleles, especially DR and DQ, strongly co-occurred, TCR associations were difficult to assign to individual alleles.

Library method: the immunoSEQ multiplex PCR assay. The multiplex PCR relied on a mix of 60 forward primers for TCR Vbeta segments and 13 reverse primers for TCR Jbeta segments. A multiplex PCR assay on genomic DNA amplified the CDR3 region of rearranged TCR beta genes. Amplified TCR beta libraries were sequenced as 87-base-pair reads on the Illumina HiSeq System. In the source study's methods: A later analysis tallied around 82 million unique TCR beta chains across the 660 or so repertoires, and about 10 million of those chains were shared by two or more donors. A nearest-neighbor algorithm error-corrected the raw reads and collapsed the reads into unique sequences, merging closely related sequences to remove PCR and sequencing errors. To assign V, D and J gene segments, CDR3 sequences were aligned to IMGT reference sequences. For a sequence to be retained, at least a six-nucleotide match to both a V gene segment and a J gene segment was required. Rearrangements were called productive when the CDR3 lacked stop codons and stayed in frame with V and J; all others were non-productive. CDR3 was defined by IMGT convention, running from the second conserved V-encoded cysteine to the conserved J-encoded phenylalanine. Sequences without an unambiguous match to a single V gene segment were excluded from the earlier analysis of several hundred of the donors. In an earlier analysis of roughly 500 of the donors, V segments were called functional above 56.7% productive rearrangements and were called segregating when the between-donor standard deviation exceeded 5%. A statistical classification framework was built to diagnose cytomegalovirus status from the catalog of TCR beta chain sequences. A later analysis assigned V and J genes by comparing TCR nucleotide sequences with IMGT/GENE-DB human TR gene sequences. In a later analysis, CDR3 sequences and most-parsimonious VDJ recombination scenarios were assigned using the TCRdist pipeline. A later analysis defined each TCR beta chain by its CDR3 amino acid sequence plus V-gene family, and excluded reads lacking a unique V-gene family. A later analysis removed nearly 600 highly shared, low-generation-probability nucleotide sequences to deal with suspected cross-contamination and a sequencing artifact. A later analysis calculated a clonal expansion index for each public chain from normalized within-repertoire ranks of inferred template counts. In a later analysis, generation probabilities were computed with a VDJ recombination model fitted to out-of-frame rearrangements, and the resulting probabilities were checked against IGoR. In a later analysis, hypergeometric tests were used to score TCR-TCR, TCR-HLA and TCR-CMV co-occurrence, with a repertoire-size bias correction applied to TCR pairs. To estimate false discovery rates, a later analysis permuted the HLA or CMV assignments 20 times. A later analysis grouped co-occurring TCRs with DBSCAN, adding TCRdist sequence similarity when clustering within HLA-allele-positive subsets. Co-occurrence clustering excluded repertoires with fewer than 30,000 or more than 120,000 public chains, plus five with anomalous nucleotide sharing. The table was pulled from immuneACCESS by TCRdb, which kept in-frame rearrangements only. Such tables lose some clones; where checked, under half of the loss comes from unresolved V genes, and the rest has no known cause. V and J calls plus clone size are reproduced from that table; the DNA served to infer D and trimming. This sample gives fewer than 120,000 clones in total; 80% to 85% of them show up just once. Of the sample, under 3% falls within the top ten clones.

The TCR was taken from a woman in her fifties or sixties in good health and CMV-seropositive. The V and J segments used are TRBV27 and TRBJ2-2; the junction holds 10 bases that match TRBD2. The sequencing input was PBMCs. The CDR3 sequence is CASSYDPPSGRAAGELFF. The sequence in DNA is TGTGCCAGCAGTTACGACCCCCCAAGCGGGAGGGCCGCCGGGGAGCTGTTTTTT.